This T cell receptor (beta chain) was sequenced during a study of CD8 T cells in Susac syndrome. The CDR3 has 15 amino acids. The germline gives CDR1 MDHEN, CDR2 SYDVKM. V gave up 6 bases and J gave up 5 bases; unmatched junction bases: 8. When the RNA was reverse transcribed, random hexamers were used with an input of about 0.5 to 1 ug. MiXCR, run by TCRdb on the immunoSEQ multiplex PCR reads, gives a single entry per CDR3 protein. This sample carries 140,000 or so distinct CDR3 sequences, 85% to 95% of them seen once, and the ten largest clones take over 0.1%. The sequence was obtained from a human donor with multiple sclerosis. The chain recombines TRBV28 with TRBJ2-3; 10 positions match TRBD1. The sample taken for sequencing was CD4+ T cells from PBMCs. This CDR3 is CASRGTGTGEDTQYF. The CDR3 DNA follows: TGTGCCAGCAGGGGGACCGGGACAGGGGAAGATACGCAGTATTTT.